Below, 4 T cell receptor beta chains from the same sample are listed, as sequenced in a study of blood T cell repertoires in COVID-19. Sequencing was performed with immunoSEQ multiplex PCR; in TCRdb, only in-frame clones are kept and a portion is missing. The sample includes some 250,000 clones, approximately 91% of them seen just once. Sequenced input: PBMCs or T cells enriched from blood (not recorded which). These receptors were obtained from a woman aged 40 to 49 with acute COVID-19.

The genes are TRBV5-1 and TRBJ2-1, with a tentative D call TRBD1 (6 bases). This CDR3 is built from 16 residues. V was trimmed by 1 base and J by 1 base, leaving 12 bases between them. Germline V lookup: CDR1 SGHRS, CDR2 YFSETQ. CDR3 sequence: CASSLNFGTSYNEQFF. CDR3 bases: TGCGCCAGCAGCTTGAATTTTGGGACATCCTACAATGAGCAGTTCTTC.

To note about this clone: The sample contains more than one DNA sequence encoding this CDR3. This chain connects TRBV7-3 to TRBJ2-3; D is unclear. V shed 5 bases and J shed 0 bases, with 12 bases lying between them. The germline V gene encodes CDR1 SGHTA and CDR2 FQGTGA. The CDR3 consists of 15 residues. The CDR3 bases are TGTGCCAGCAGCCTCACTTCGACTAGCACAGATACGCAGTATTTT. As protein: CASSLTSTSTDTQYF.

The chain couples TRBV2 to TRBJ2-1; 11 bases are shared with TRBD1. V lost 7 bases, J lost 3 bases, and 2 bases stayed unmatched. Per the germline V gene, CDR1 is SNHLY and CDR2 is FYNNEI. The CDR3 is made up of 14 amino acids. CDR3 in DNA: TGTGCCAGCACCGGGACAGGGGGCTACAATGAGCAGTTCTTC. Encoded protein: CASTGTGGYNEQFF.

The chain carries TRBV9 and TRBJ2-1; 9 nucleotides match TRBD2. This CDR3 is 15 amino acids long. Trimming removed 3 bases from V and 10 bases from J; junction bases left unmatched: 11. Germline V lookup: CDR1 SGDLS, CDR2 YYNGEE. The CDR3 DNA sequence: TGTGCCAGCAGCGAAGAAAGCGGGGGGCTAAAAGAGCAGTTCTTC. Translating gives CASSEESGGLKEQFF.